The clone carrying this T cell receptor (beta chain) was observed once. These data originate in a study of T cells in localized non-small cell lung cancer. Here immunoSEQ multiplex PCR was the method, and the copy in TCRdb shows in-frame clones only, minus some. The sample includes tens of thousands of clones, over 75% of them seen just once. This sequence originates from a female donor older than 55 with stage I lung adenocarcinoma. Sequencing used peripheral blood, obtained before any cancer treatment.

The CDR3 here is CASSLAMRVGNQPQHF. Here the CDR3 DNA reads TGTGCCAGCAGCTTAGCGATGAGGGTCGGAAATCAGCCCCAGCATTTT. This chain links TRBV7-2 with TRBJ1-5; D unclear. The V gene's germline CDR1 is SGHTA and CDR2 FQGNSA. This CDR3 has 16 residues. V was shortened by 0 bases and J by 4 bases, with 13 bases between the two germline ends.